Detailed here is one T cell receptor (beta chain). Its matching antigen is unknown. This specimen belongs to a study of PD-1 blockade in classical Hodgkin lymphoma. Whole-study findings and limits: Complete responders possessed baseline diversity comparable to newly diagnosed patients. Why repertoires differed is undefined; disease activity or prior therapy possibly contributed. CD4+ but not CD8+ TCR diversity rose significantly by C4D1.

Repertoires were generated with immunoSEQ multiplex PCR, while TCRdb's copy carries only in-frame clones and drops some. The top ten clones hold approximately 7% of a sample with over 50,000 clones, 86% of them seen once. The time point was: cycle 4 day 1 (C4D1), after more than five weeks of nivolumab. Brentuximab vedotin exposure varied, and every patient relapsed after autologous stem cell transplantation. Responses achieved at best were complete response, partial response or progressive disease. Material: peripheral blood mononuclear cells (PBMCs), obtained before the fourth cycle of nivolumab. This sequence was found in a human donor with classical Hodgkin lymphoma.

The CDR3 coding sequence is TGTGCCAGCAGCCAACTTGGACTAGCGGGAGTCGGTGAGCAGTTCTTC. Translating it yields CASSQLGLAGVGEQFF. The V call is TRBV14, the J call TRBJ2-1; 13 nucleotides agree with TRBD2. The CDR3 length is 16 residues. J gave up 9 bases and V 2 bases, and 7 bases lay outside the gene matches. Germline lookup yields CDR1 SGHDN and CDR2 FVKESK.